Listed here are 13 T cell receptor beta chains from one sample, sequenced in a study of CD8+ T cells in alopecia areata. Stated treatment: oral pan-JAK inhibitor, 5-10 mg twice daily. Once RNA had been extracted, it was reverse transcribed into cDNA to act as the sequencing template. The table came from immunoSEQ multiplex PCR; TCRdb's copy has only in-frame clones and leaves some out. Of about 120,000 clones in the sample, over 60% were seen once. Sequences were derived from CD4+ T cells sorted from blood, sampled at week 4, from a patient treated with tofacitinib. These receptors were obtained from a human donor with alopecia areata.

This sequence joins TRBV7-8 and TRBJ2-3; tentatively, D is TRBD2 (7 bases). Per the germline V gene, CDR1 is SGHVS and CDR2 is FQNEAQ. The CDR3 is 14 amino acids. The V end lost 3 bases, the J end lost 5 bases, and 12 bases lay between the germline ends. CDR3 bases: TGTGCCAGCAGCTTGGCGGGGGCCGAAGATACGCAGTATTTT. It specifies CASSLAGAEDTQYF.

This chain links TRBV1 with TRBJ1-2. TRBV1 is assigned pseudogene status. The CDR3 runs 8 residues. CDR3 sequence reads: CTGGGYTF. The CDR3 nucleotides read TGCACCGGAGGTGGCTACACCTTC.

This CDR3 reads CASSGGGRAYNEQFF. The CDR3 DNA sequence: TGTGCCAGCAGCGGAGGCGGGAGGGCCTACAATGAGCAGTTCTTC. The rearrangement uses TRBV7-9 and TRBJ2-1; 9 bases fit TRBD2. With 5 bases clipped from V and 2 bases from J, the junction kept 4 bases outside the gene matches. From germline, CDR1 is SEHNR and CDR2 FQNEAQ (reference sequence). The CDR3 extends over 15 amino acids.

The V gene is TRBV30, the J gene TRBJ1-1; D gene unclear. V was shortened by 5 bases and J by 3 bases, with 13 bases between the two germline ends. Germline CDR1 and CDR2: GTSNPN and SVGIG (reference sequence). CDR3 length: 13 amino acids. The CDR3 reads CAWPLWRDTEAFF. CDR3 nucleotides: TGTGCCTGGCCACTATGGCGGGACACTGAAGCTTTCTTT.

This clone was recorded a few times. The chain recombines TRBV5-4 with TRBJ2-1; the match to TRBD1 covers 8 bases. Losses at the gene ends were 0 bases for V and 7 bases for J; bases not matched to a gene: 3. The CDR3 has 14 amino acids. Germline values: CDR1 SGHNT, CDR2 YYREEE (reference sequence). For the CDR3, the DNA is TGTGCCAGCAGCTTGGGACAGGGGCGGAATGAGCAGTTCTTC. Protein sequence: CASSLGQGRNEQFF.

The CDR3 nucleotides are TGTGCCATCAGCAGAGACAAATATAGCAATCAGCCCCAGCATTTT. Translating it yields CAISRDKYSNQPQHF. The V gene is TRBV6-5, the J gene TRBJ1-5; no firm D call. Germline CDR1 reads MNHEY; CDR2 reads SVGAGI. Trimming cost V 10 bases and J 0 bases, with 16 bases left between them. CDR3 length equals 15 residues.

J is TRBJ1-3 and V is TRBV14; the D is unclear. The germline V and J ends were trimmed by 6 bases and 5 bases, with 8 bases remaining between them. The germline CDR1 and CDR2 sequences are SGHDN and FVKESK. The length of the CDR3 is 12 residues. CDR3 bases: TGTGCCAGCAGTCTGAAGAGAAACACCATATATTTT. Protein product: CASSLKRNTIYF.

The chain recombines TRBV25-1 with TRBJ2-7; TRBD1 matches 9 bases. This CDR3 comprises 12 residues. Per the germline V gene, CDR1 is MGHDK and CDR2 is SYGVNS. The junction had 4 bases not matched to a gene; V was cut back by 7 bases and J by 6 bases. CDR3 DNA sequence: TGTGCCAGCAAAGCGACAGGGGGCGAGCAGTACTTC. It yields the protein CASKATGGEQYF.

The CDR3 is CASIPSGGYQETQYF. The CDR3 bases are TGTGCCAGCATACCCAGCGGGGGGTACCAAGAGACCCAGTACTTC. This chain uses TRBV6-5 with TRBJ2-5; 9 bases are shared with TRBD2. After removal of 7 bases from V and 0 bases from J, the junction contained 6 bases not matched to a gene. Germline V CDR1 and CDR2: MNHEY, SVGAGI. The CDR3 runs to 15 residues.

With regard to this clone: Germline and junction disagree at one end, which may indicate a read error. The chain employs TRBV29-1 and TRBJ2-7, with D unresolved. CDR1 and CDR2 from the germline V gene are SQVTM and ANQGSEA. CDR3 length: 10 amino acids. Here the CDR3 reads CSVESPELSF. The CDR3 DNA follows: TGCAGCGTTGAAAGCCCGGAATTGAGCTTC.

CDR3: CASSLAGGSRGEQYF. The CDR3 bases are TGCGCCAGCAGCTTGGCAGGAGGAAGCCGGGGCGAGCAGTACTTC. The rearrangement links TRBV5-1 to TRBJ2-7; D perhaps matches TRBD2 (5 bases). Trimming took off 0 bases at V and 6 bases at J, with 16 bases between the two ends. The V gene's germline CDR1 is SGHRS and CDR2 YFSETQ. The CDR3 spans 15 residues.

The V gene is TRBV2, the J gene TRBJ1-6, with 7 bases fitting TRBD1. V lost 6 bases to trimming and J lost 9 bases; unmatched junction nucleotides: 5. The CDR3 covers 13 residues. CDR1 is SNHLY and CDR2 is FYNNEI in the germline V gene. In DNA form, the CDR3 reads TGTGCCAGCAGGAGACAGGGACGTTCACCCCTCCACTTT. Translated: CASRRQGRSPLHF.

This chain connects TRBV19 to TRBJ2-3, with D tentatively TRBD1 (5 bases). Between the trimmed V and J ends, which lost 7 bases and 6 bases, there was a span of 17 bases. This CDR3 region has 14 residues. Germline values: CDR1 LNHDA, CDR2 SQIVND (reference sequence). The CDR3 DNA sequence: TGTGCCAGTAAAACGGACACTAACAGGGATACGCAGTATTTT. This codes for CASKTDTNRDTQYF.